Listed below are T cell receptor beta chains from one sample, sequenced in a study of T-cell reconstitution after alpha-beta-depleted transplantation in children. TCRdb ran MiXCR on the PCR reads and lists one entry per CDR3 protein. The sample has approximately 510,000 distinct CDR3 sequences; 15% to 20% are singletons. Sequencing used PBMCs from the stem cell graft donor, obtained from the stem cell graft. These receptors all stem from a human donor who donated a stem cell graft to a child with acute lymphoblastic leukemia. CDR3s include the opening cysteine and the closing phenylalanine or tryptophan. The order of the fields is D gene, clone size, J gene, V gene, CDR3 DNA, CDR3 protein. A D gene is named only where the DNA matches it firmly. Some rows have no size entry. The others give once, few or many, or a class for an expanded clone.

- - TRBJ2-3 TRBV7-3 TGTGCCAGCAGCTTAGATCCGCGGGATACGCAGTATTTT CASSLDPRDTQYF
- - TRBJ2-6 TRBV9 TGTGCCAGCAGCTTTAGGAGTGCTGGGGCCAACGTCCTGACTTTC CASSFRSAGANVLTF
- - TRBJ2-7 TRBV10-2 TGCGCCAGCAACTCCCGAGGGATCCGGGACGAGCAGTACTTC CASNSRGIRDEQYF
- - TRBJ1-5 TRBV20-1 TGCAGTGCTAGAGATCCTACAGGGTTAGGATTGACCCAGCATTTT CSARDPTGLGLTQHF
TRBD2 - TRBJ2-5 TRBV29-1 TGCAGCGTTGGGATTAGCGGGGTTTCGGTTTTAGAGACCCAGTACTTC CSVGISGVSVLETQYF
TRBD2 few TRBJ2-2 TRBV29-1 TGCAGCGTTGAGGGACTAGCGGGGACCACCGGGGAGCTGTTTTTT CSVEGLAGTTGELFF
- - TRBJ2-7 TRBV9 TGTGCCAGCAGCGTAGCGACTAACTACGAGCAGTACTTC CASSVATNYEQYF
- few TRBJ1-5 TRBV30 TGTGCCTGGAGTGTACCACAAGGCAATCAGCCCCAGCATTTT CAWSVPQGNQPQHF
- few TRBJ2-7 TRBV5-1 TGCGCCAGCAGCGGAGGTGAGAGCTCCTACGAGCAGTACTTC CASSGGESSYEQYF
- - TRBJ1-1 TRBV18 TGTGCCAGCTCACGGGACGAGAACACTGAAGCTTTCTTT CASSRDENTEAFF
TRBD1 - TRBJ1-2 TRBV12-3/TRBV12-4 TGTGCCAGCAGCCTAAGGTGGGGACAGGGCACGCATGGCTACACCTTC CASSLRWGQGTHGYTF
- - TRBJ2-1 TRBV5-1 TGCGCCAGCAGCTTGACAGGGGGAGGGGGCAATGAGCAGTTCTTC CASSLTGGGGNEQFF
- - TRBJ1-6 TRBV7-6 TGTGCCAGCAGCTTTGGCGGGACCATGTATGGGGCTTATAATTCACCCCTCCACTTT CASSFGGTMYGAYNSPLHF
TRBD2 - TRBJ2-1 TRBV7-2 TGTGCCAGCAGCCTAGGAGCGGGAGTAGGGGATGAGCAGTTCTTC CASSLGAGVGDEQFF
- - TRBJ2-5 TRBV5-1 TGCGCCAGCAGCGGGGGCCGCGGGCGGACCCAAGAGACCCAGTACTTC CASSGGRGRTQETQYF
TRBD2 - TRBJ2-7 TRBV27 TGTGCCAGCAGTTCTTTAGCGGGAGGGCTAAACGAGCAGTACTTC CASSSLAGGLNEQYF
- - TRBJ2-7 TRBV7-9 TGTGCCAGCAGCCACCCTGCTGGCGAGCAGTACTTC CASSHPAGEQYF
TRBD1 - TRBJ1-2 TRBV5-4 TGTGCCAGCAGCTTGGCCGGGCAGGGGGCTGGCTACACCTTC CASSLAGQGAGYTF
- few TRBJ2-7 TRBV24-1 TGTGCCACCAGTGATTTGGGACATCTCTACGAGCAGTACTTC CATSDLGHLYEQYF
TRBD2 few TRBJ2-1 TRBV12-3/TRBV12-4 TGTGCCAGCAGTTTAGAGCTAGCGGGTGAGCAGTTCTTC CASSLELAGEQFF
- - TRBJ2-3 TRBV14 TGTGCCTCGCACGGGGGCGGCACAGATACGCAGTATTTT CASHGGGTDTQYF
- - TRBJ1-5 TRBV29-1 TGCAGCGCCCGGACAGACGACGCTCAGCCCCAGCATTTT CSARTDDAQPQHF
- - TRBJ2-3 TRBV19 TGTGCCAGTAGTATGCTAGCAGCCGGTACAGATACGCAGTATTTT CASSMLAAGTDTQYF
TRBD2 few TRBJ2-3 TRBV5-1 TGCGCCAGCAGCTCGAGACTAGCGGGAGCCACAGATACGCAGTATTTT CASSSRLAGATDTQYF
- few TRBJ1-1 TRBV11-2 TGTGCCAGCAGCCAGAGGTTTTGGACCACTGAAGCTTTCTTT CASSQRFWTTEAFF
- - TRBJ2-7 TRBV6-1 TGTGCCAGCACTACCGGGGATTCCTCCTACGACCAGTACTTC CASTTGDSSYDQYF
- - TRBJ2-1 TRBV10-3 TGTGCCATCAGTGATCGGCCAGGGAGCTCCTACAATGAGCAGTTCTTC CAISDRPGSSYNEQFF
- - TRBJ2-5 TRBV29-1 TGCAGCGTTGGGGCCCAGTACTTC CSVGAQYF
- few TRBJ2-3 TRBV12-3/TRBV12-4 TGTGCCAGCAGTATCAGGGTTTTGCAAGATACGCAGTATTTT CASSIRVLQDTQYF
TRBD1 few TRBJ1-1 TRBV5-1 TGCGCCAGCAGACTGACAGGGGACCAAACTGAAGCTTTCTTT CASRLTGDQTEAFF
- few TRBJ2-7 TRBV19 TGTGCCAGTAGTATTTTGTGGGGCGTCAGCTCCTACGAGCAGTACTTC CASSILWGVSSYEQYF
TRBD1 few TRBJ2-5 TRBV5-1 TGCGCCAGCAGCTCCAGGGGGACAGCGGAGACCCAGTACTTC CASSSRGTAETQYF
TRBD2 few TRBJ2-7 TRBV20-1 TGCAGTGCTAGAGAGGCTAGCGGGAGGGTCAACGAGCAGTACTTC CSAREASGRVNEQYF
TRBD1 - TRBJ2-6 TRBV5-5 TGTGCCAGCAGCTGGGGGACAGGGCTTTCTGGGGCCAACGTCCTGACTTTC CASSWGTGLSGANVLTF
TRBD2 - TRBJ2-1 TRBV12-3/TRBV12-4 TGTGCCAGCAGGCTAGCGGGAGAATTGAATGAGCAGTTCTTC CASRLAGELNEQFF
TRBD1 - TRBJ2-7 TRBV6-2/TRBV6-3 TGTGCCAGCAGTTACCAAGACAGGGCCGGCTACGAGCAGTACTTC CASSYQDRAGYEQYF
- many TRBJ2-7 TRBV29-1 TGCAGCGTCCGGGACCGAGAAGCCGAGCAGTACTTC CSVRDREAEQYF
TRBD2 - TRBJ2-1 TRBV11-2 TGTGCCAGCAGCTCCGGGACTAGCGGGAGAGGGGCCTACAATGAGCAGTTCTTC CASSSGTSGRGAYNEQFF
- - TRBJ1-4 TRBV11-2 TGTGCCAGCGAAAAAGGCGGAATTAATGAAAAACTGTTTTTT CASEKGGINEKLFF
TRBD2 - TRBJ2-7 TRBV20-1 TGCAGTGCTAGATCCAGCGGGAGGGCCTACGAGCAGTACTTC CSARSSGRAYEQYF
- few TRBJ1-4 TRBV12-3/TRBV12-4 TGTGCCAGCAGTTTCTCCGGGGCGACTAATGAAAAACTGTTTTTT CASSFSGATNEKLFF
- - TRBJ2-6 TRBV27 TGTGCCAGCACCTCCTCGGCCTCGTTGTCTGGGGCCAACGTCCTGACTTTC CASTSSASLSGANVLTF
TRBD1 - TRBJ2-2 TRBV5-1 TGCGCCAGCAGCTTGGACAGGGGTTGGACCGGGGAGCTGTTTTTT CASSLDRGWTGELFF
- - TRBJ2-1 TRBV3-1 TGTGCCAGCAGCCAAGTCGGGACCCGCTATGAGCAGTTCTTC CASSQVGTRYEQFF
TRBD2 few TRBJ2-1 TRBV6-2/TRBV6-3 TGTGCCAGCACCGTAGCGGGAGCCTTGTATGAGCAGTTCTTC CASTVAGALYEQFF
TRBD1 - TRBJ2-7 TRBV25-1 TGTGCCAGCAGTGAAGGCACAGGGGGGGAGCAGTACTTC CASSEGTGGEQYF
- - TRBJ1-2 TRBV19 TGTGCCAGTAGCCTACAGGGACCTAACTATGGCTACACCTTC CASSLQGPNYGYTF
TRBD1 - TRBJ1-5 TRBV3-1 TGTGCCAGCAGCCGGACAGGGGCCGAGCAGCCCCAGCATTTT CASSRTGAEQPQHF
- - TRBJ2-5 TRBV11-1 TGTGCCAGCAGCTTACGCGGGCCGTCAAAAGAGACCCAGTACTTC CASSLRGPSKETQYF
TRBD2 few TRBJ2-1 TRBV10-2 TGCGCCATCACTCCCTCCGGGAGGGCCTTAAGGAATGAGCAGTTCTTC CAITPSGRALRNEQFF
- - TRBJ1-5 TRBV24-1 TGTGCCACCGATGGCGAGGACATCAATCAGCCCCAGCATTTT CATDGEDINQPQHF
TRBD2 few TRBJ2-4 TRBV5-1 TGCGCCAGCAGCCTAAGCGGGAGTATTGCCAAAAACATTCAGTACTTC CASSLSGSIAKNIQYF
TRBD2 - TRBJ2-6 TRBV3-1 TGTGCCAGCAGCCAACGCGTGGTTGCTAGCGGGATCCTGGAGGCCAACGTCCTGACTTTC CASSQRVVASGILEANVLTF
TRBD1 - TRBJ1-5 TRBV20-1 TGCAGTGCCACGGACAGGGGGGGCCAGCCCCAGCATTTT CSATDRGGQPQHF
TRBD2 - TRBJ2-1 TRBV30 TGTGCCTGGAGTACTAGCGGGACAGACAATGAGCAGTTCTTC CAWSTSGTDNEQFF